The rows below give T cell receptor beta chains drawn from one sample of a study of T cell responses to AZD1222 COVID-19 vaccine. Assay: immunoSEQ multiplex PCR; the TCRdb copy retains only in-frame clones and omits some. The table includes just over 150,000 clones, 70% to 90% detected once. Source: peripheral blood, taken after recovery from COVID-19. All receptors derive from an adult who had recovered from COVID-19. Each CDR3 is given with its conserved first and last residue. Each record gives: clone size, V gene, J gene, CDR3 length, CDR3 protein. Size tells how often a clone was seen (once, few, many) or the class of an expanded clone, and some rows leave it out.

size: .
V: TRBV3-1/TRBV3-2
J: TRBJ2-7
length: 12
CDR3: CASSQTRREQYF

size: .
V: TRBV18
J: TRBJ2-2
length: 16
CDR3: CASSNPGAGGTGELFF

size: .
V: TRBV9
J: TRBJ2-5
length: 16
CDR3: CASSVRDREAQETQYF

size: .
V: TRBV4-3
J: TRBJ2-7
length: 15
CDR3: CASSQGTGGDYEQYF

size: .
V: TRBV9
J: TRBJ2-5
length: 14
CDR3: CASSSTAAQETQYF

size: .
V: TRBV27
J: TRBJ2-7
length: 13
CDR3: CASSYDRAYEQYF

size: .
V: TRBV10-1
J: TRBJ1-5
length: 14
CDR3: CASSELGTDQPQHF

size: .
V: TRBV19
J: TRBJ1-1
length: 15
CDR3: CASSMRTGGNTEAFF

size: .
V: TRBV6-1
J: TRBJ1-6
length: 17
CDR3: CASSDPQGAQGNSPLHF

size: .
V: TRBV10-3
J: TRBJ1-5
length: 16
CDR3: CAISESGSNSNQPQHF

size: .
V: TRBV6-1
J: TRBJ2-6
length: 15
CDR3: CASSERVSGANVLTF

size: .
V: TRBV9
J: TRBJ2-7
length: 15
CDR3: CASSVQGSPPYEQYF

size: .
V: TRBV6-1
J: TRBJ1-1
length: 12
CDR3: CASSETGFLAFF

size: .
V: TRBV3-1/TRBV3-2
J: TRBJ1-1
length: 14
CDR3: CASSQGTGVTEAFF

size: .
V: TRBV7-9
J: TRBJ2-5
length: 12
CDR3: CASGRGDETQYF

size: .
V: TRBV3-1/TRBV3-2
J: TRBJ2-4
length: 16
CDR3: CASSPGTALAKNIQYF

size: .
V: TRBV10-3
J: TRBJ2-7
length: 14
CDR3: CAISEIGNSYEQYF

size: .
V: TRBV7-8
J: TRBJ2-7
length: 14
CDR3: CASSLVDLTYEQYF

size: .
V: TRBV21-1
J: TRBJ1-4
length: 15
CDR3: CASSLRTGNNEKLFF

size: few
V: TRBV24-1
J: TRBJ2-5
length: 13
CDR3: CATSGPGRETQYF

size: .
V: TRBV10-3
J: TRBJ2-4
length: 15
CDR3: CAISLGQNDKNIQYF

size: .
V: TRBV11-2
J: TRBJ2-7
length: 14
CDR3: CASSSSGSAYEQYF

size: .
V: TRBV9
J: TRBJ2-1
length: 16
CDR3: CASSGVRKASYNEQFF

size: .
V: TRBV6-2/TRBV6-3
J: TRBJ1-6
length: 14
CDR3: CASSLTFADSPLHF

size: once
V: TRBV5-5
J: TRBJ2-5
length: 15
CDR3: CASSLSTGGIQTQYF

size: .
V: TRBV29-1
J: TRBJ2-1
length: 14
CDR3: CSVEGGGTYNEQFF

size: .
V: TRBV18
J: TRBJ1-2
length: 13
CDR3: CASSPKTGYGYTF

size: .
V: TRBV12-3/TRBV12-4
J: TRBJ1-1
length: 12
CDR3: CASSPDRGKAFF

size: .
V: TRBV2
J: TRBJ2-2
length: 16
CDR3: CASSEARDRGTGELFF

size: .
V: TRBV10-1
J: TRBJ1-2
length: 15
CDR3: CASRHPDRGDYGYTF

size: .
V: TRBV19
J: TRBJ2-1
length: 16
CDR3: CASSIARGGAGNEQFF

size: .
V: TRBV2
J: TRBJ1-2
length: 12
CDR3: CASTPGYYGYTF

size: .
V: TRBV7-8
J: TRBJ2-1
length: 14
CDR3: CASSVRDRHNEQFF

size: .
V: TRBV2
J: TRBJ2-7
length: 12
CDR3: CASKDRGHEQYF

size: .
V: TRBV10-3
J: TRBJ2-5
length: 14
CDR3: CAISDGSAGETQYF

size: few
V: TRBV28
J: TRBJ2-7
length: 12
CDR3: CASSSGSYEQYF